This T cell receptor beta chain was recovered during a study of blood T cell repertoires in COVID-19. On the study more broadly: PBMCs, B-cell-depleted T cells, or T cells provided the cDNA or gDNA that made up the material.

Across about two dozen US areas, participants ranged in age from roughly 18 to 95 years. Each participant's cohort was designated according to participant-reported clinical history. The V gene's germline CDR1 is MNHNY and CDR2 SVGAGI (reference sequence). V shed 8 bases, J shed 7 bases, and the junction held 16 bases outside the gene matches. The CDR3 runs 15 residues. Per the original data handling: Reference gene primer amplification gave estimated nucleated cell counts. Method: immunoSEQ multiplex PCR; TCRdb's copy keeps in-frame clones and lacks some. Clone size and V and J calls were adopted from that table, with D and trimming inferred from the DNA. The sample has roughly 160,000 clones, 79% seen once.

The material sequenced was PBMCs or T cells enriched from blood (not recorded which). V and J are TRBV6-6 and TRBJ2-5; TRBD1 agrees at 7 bases. The sequence came from a woman in her 70s in a cohort exposed to, infected with or recovered from COVID-19 (not recorded which). In DNA form, the CDR3 reads TGTGCCAGCCTTTCCGGGACAGTGGAGCTGGGGACCCAGTACTTC. It translates to CASLSGTVELGTQYF.